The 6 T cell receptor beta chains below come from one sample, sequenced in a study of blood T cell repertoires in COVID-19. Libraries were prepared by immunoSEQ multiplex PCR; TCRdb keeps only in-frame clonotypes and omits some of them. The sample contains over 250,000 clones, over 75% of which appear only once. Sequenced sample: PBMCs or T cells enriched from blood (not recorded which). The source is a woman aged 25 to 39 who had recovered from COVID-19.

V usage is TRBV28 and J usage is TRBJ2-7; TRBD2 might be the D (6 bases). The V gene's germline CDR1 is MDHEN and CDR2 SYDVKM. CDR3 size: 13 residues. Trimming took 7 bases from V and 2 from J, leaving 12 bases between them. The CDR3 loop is CASISGGAYEQYF. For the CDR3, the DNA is TGTGCCAGCATCTCGGGCGGGGCCTACGAGCAGTACTTC.

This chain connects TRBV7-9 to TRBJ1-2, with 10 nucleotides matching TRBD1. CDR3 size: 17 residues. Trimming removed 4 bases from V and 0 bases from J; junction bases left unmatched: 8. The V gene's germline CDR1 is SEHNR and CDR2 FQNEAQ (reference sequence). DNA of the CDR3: TGTGCCAGCAGCTCCGATAGTGGGACAGGGGCTAACTATGGCTACACCTTC. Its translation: CASSSDSGTGANYGYTF.

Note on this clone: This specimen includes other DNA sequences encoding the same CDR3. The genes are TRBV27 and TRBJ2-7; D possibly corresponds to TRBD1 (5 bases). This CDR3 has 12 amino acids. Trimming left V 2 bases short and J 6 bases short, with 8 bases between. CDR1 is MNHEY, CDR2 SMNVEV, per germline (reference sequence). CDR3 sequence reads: CASSLPGREQYF. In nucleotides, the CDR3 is TGTGCCAGCAGTTTACCAGGGCGCGAGCAGTACTTC.

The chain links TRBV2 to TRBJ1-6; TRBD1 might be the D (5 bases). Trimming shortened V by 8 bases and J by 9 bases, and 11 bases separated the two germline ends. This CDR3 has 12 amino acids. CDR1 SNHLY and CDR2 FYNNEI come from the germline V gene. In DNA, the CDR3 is TGTGCCAGCCTAGTGGGGGGTTCACCCCTCCACTTT. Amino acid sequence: CASLVGGSPLHF.

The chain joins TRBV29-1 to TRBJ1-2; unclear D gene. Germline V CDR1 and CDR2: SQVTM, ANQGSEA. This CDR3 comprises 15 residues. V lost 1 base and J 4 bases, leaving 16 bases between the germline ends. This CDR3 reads CSVEGGLSPGYGYTF. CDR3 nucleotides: TGCAGCGTTGAAGGCGGACTCAGCCCGGGCTATGGCTACACCTTC.

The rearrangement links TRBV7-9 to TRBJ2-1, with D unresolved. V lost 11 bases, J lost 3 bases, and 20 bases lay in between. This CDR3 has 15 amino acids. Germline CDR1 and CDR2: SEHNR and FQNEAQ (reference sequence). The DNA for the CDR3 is TGTGCCCTCGGCCTACGCGCGGAGAGCTACAATGAGCAGTTCTTC. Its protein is CALGLRAESYNEQFF.